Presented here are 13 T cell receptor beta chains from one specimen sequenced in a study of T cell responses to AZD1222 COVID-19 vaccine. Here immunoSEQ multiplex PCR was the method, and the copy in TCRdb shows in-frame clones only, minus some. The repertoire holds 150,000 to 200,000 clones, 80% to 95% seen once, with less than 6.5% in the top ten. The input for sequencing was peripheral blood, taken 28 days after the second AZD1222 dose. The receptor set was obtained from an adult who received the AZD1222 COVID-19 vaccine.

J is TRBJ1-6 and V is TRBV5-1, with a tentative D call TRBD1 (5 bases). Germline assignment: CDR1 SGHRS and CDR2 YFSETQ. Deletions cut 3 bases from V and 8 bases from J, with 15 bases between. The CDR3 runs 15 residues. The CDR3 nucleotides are TGCGCCAGCAGCTCCTTGGAGGGGAGACATTCACCCCTCCACTTT. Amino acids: CASSSLEGRHSPLHF.

The CDR3 DNA sequence: TGTGCCAGTAGTGCCGGGACTAGCGGGGAACAGTTCTTC. Its protein product is CASSAGTSGEQFF. The chain recombines TRBV19 with TRBJ2-1; TRBD2 matches 13 bases. After removal of 5 bases from V and 13 bases from J, the junction contained 5 bases not matched to a gene. This CDR3 has 13 residues. CDR1 is LNHDA and CDR2 is SQIVND in the germline V gene (reference sequence).

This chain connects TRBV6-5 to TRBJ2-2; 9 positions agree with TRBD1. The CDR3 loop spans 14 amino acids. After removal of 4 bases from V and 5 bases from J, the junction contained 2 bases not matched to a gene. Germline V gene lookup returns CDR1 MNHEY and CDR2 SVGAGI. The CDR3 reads CASSWTGATGELFF. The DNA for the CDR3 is TGTGCCAGCAGTTGGACAGGGGCTACCGGGGAGCTGTTTTTT.

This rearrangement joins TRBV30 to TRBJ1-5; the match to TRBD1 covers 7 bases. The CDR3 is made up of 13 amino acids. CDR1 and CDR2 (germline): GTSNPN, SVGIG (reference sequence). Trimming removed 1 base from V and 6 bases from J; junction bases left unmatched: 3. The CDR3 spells CAWSGSGGQPQHF. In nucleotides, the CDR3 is TGTGCCTGGAGTGGGTCAGGGGGTCAGCCCCAGCATTTT.

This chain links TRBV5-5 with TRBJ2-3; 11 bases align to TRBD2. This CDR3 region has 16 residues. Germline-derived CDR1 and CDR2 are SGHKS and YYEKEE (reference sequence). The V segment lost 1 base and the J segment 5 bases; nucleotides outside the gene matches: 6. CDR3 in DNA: TGTGCCAGCAGCTTGTTGACTAGCGGGGCCTTAGATACGCAGTATTTT. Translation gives CASSLLTSGALDTQYF. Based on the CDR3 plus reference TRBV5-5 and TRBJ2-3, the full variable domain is DAGVTQSPTHLIKTRGQQVTLRCSPISGHKSVSWYQQVLGQGPQFIFQYYEKEERGRGNFPDRFSARQFPNYSSELNVNALLLGDSALYLCASSLLTSGALDTQYFGPGTRLTVL.

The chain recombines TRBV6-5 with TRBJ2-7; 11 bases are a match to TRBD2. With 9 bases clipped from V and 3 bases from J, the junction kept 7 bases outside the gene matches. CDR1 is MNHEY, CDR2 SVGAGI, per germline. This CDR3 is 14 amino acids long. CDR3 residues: CASALAGEDYEQYF. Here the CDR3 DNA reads TGTGCCAGTGCACTAGCGGGAGAGGACTACGAGCAGTACTTC.

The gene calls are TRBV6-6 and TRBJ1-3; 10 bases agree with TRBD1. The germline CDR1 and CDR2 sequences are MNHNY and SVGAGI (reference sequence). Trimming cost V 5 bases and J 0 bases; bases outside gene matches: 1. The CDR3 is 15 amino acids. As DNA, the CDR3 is TGTGCCAGCAGTAGGACAGGGGGCTCTGGAAACACCATATATTTT. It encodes CASSRTGGSGNTIYF.

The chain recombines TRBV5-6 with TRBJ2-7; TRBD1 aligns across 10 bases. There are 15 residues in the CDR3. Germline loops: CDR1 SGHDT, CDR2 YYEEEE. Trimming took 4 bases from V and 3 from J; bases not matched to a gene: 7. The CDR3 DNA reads TGTGCCAGCAGCCCGCAGACAGGGGGCTACTACGAGCAGTACTTC. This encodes CASSPQTGGYYEQYF.

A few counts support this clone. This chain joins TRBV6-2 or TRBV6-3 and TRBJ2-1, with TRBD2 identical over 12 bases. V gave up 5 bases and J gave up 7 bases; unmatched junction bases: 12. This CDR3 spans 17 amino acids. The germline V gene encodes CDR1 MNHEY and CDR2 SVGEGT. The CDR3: CASSDRLAGVKRNEQFF. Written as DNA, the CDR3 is TGTGCCAGCAGTGACCGACTAGCGGGAGTAAAACGTAATGAGCAGTTCTTC.

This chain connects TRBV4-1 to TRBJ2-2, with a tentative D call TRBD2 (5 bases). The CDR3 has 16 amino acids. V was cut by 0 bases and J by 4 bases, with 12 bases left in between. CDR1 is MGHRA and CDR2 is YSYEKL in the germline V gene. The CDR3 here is CASSQDEGVATGELFF. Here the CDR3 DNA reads TGCGCCAGCAGCCAAGATGAGGGAGTGGCCACCGGGGAGCTGTTTTTT.

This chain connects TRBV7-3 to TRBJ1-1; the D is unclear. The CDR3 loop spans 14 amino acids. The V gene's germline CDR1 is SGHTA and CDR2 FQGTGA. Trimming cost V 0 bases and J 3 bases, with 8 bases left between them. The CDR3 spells CASSLTDGYTEAFF. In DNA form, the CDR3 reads TGTGCCAGCAGCTTAACCGACGGATACACTGAAGCTTTCTTT.

The CDR3 region is CASSRTSGRAAGYEQYF. The CDR3 DNA follows: TGTGCCAGCAGCCGGACTAGCGGGAGGGCCGCTGGTTACGAGCAGTACTTC. The V gene is TRBV2, the J gene TRBJ2-7; 15 bases map to TRBD2. The CDR3 has 17 amino acids. V trimming: 6 bases; J trimming: 4 bases; junction bases outside the gene matches: 10. Germline V gives CDR1 SNHLY, CDR2 FYNNEI.

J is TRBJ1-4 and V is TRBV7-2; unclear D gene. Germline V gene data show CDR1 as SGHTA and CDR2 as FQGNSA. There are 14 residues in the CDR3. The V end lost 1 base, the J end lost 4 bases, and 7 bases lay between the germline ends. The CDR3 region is CASSLGPVNEKLFF. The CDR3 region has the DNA TGTGCCAGCAGCTTAGGGCCAGTTAATGAAAAACTGTTTTTT.